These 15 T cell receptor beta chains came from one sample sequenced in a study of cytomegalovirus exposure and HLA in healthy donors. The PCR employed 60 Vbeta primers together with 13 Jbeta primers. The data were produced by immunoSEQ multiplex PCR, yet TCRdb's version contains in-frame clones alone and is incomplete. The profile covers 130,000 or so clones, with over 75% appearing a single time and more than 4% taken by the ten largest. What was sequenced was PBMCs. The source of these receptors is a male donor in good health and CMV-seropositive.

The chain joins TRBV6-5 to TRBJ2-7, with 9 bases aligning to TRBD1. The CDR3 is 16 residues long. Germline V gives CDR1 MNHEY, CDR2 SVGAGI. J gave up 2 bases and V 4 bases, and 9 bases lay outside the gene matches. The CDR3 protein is CASSSLVGQGPYEQYF. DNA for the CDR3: TGTGCCAGCAGTTCTTTGGTAGGACAGGGGCCCTACGAGCAGTACTTC.

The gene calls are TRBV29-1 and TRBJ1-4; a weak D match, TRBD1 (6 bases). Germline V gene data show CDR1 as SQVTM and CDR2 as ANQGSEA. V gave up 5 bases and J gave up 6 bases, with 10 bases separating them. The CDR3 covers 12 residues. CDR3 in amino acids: CSVLGADEKLFF. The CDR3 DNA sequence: TGCAGCGTTCTGGGGGCCGATGAAAAACTGTTTTTT.

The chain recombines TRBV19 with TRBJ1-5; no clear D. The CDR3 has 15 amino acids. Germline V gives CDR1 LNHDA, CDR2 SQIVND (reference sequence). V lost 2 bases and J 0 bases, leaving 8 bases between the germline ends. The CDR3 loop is CASSISVNSNQPQHF. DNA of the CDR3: TGTGCCAGTAGTATATCTGTTAATAGCAATCAGCCCCAGCATTTT.

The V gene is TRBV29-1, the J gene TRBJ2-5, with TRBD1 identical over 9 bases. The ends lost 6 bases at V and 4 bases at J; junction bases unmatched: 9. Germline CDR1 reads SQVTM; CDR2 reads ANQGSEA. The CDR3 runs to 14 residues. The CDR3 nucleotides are TGCAGCGTGCAAAGGGACAGGGATACAGAGACCCAGTACTTC. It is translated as CSVQRDRDTETQYF.

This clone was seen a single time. The CDR3 protein is CASSQPFRDRGWDTEAFF. The CDR3 bases are TGCGCCAGCAGCCAGCCCTTCCGGGACAGGGGGTGGGACACTGAAGCTTTCTTT. The chain uses TRBV4-1 and TRBJ1-1, with TRBD1 identical over 11 bases. Per germline, CDR1 MGHRA and CDR2 YSYEKL. V lost 3 bases and J lost 3; bases outside the gene matches: 12. The CDR3 has 18 residues.

The CDR3 DNA sequence: TGTGCCAGCAGCTTAGAATCGGGGAGACTCCTCCCCTACGAGCAGTACTTC. Translating gives CASSLESGRLLPYEQYF. The rearrangement joins TRBV7-2 to TRBJ2-7, with a possible D match to TRBD2 (5 bases). The V gene lost 1 base and the J gene lost 2 bases, with 18 bases spanning the gap. Germline V gene lookup returns CDR1 SGHTA and CDR2 FQGNSA. The CDR3 has 17 residues.

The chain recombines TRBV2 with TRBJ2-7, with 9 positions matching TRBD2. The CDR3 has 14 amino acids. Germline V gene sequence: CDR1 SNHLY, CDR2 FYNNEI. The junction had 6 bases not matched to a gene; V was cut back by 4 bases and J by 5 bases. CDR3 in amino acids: CASSVRGGANEQYF. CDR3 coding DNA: TGTGCCAGCAGTGTACGCGGGGGGGCTAACGAGCAGTACTTC.

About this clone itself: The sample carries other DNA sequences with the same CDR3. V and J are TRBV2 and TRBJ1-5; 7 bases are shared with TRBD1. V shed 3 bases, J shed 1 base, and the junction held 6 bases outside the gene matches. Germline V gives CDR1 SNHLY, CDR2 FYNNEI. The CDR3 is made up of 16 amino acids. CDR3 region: CASSEETGRSNQPQHF. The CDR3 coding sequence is TGTGCCAGCAGTGAGGAGACAGGGAGAAGCAATCAGCCCCAGCATTTT.

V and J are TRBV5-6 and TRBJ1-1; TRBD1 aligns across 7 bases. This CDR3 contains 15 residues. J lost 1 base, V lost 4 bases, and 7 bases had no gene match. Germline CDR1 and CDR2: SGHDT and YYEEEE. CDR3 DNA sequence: TGTGCCAGCAGCATCCTAAGGGACAGGAACACTGAAGCTTTCTTT. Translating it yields CASSILRDRNTEAFF.

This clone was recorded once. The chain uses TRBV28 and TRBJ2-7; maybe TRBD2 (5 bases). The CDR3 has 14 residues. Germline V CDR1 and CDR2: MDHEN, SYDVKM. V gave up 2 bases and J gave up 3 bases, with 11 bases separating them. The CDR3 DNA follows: TGTGCCAGCAGTTTAGTAGGGAGTCACTACGAGCAGTACTTC. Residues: CASSLVGSHYEQYF.

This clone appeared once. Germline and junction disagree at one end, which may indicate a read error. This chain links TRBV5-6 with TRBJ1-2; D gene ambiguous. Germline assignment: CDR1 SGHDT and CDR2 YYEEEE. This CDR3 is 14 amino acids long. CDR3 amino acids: CASSLVIDDYGYTF. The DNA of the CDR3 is TGTGCCAGCAGCTTGGTCATTGATGACTACGGCTACACCTTC.

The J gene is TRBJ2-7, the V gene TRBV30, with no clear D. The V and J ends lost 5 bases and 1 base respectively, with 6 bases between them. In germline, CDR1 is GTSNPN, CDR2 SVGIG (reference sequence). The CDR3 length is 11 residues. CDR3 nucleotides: TGTGCCTGGGAGAGTTCCTACGAGCAGTACTTC. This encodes CAWESSYEQYF. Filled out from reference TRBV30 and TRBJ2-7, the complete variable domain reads SQTIHQWPATLVQPVGSPLSLECTVEGTSNPNLYWYRQAAGRGLQLLFYSVGIGQISSEVPQNLSASRPQDRQFILSSKKLLLSDSGFYLCAWESSYEQYFGPGTRLTVT.

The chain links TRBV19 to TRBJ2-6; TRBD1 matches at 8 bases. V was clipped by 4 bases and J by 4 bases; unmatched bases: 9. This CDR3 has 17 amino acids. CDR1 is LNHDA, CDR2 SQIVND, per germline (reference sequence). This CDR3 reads CASSSGQGRRGANVLTF. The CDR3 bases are TGTGCCAGTAGTAGTGGACAGGGTCGGAGAGGGGCCAACGTCCTGACTTTC.

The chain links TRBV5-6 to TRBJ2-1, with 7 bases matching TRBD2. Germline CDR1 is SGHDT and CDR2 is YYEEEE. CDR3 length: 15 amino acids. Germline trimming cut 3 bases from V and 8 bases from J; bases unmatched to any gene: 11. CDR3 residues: CASSWARDYIYEQFF. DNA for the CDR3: TGTGCCAGCAGCTGGGCTCGGGACTATATTTATGAGCAGTTCTTC.

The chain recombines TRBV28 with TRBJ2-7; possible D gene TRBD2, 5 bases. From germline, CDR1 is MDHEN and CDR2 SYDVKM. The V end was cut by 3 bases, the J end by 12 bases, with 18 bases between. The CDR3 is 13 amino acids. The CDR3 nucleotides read TGTGCCAGCAGTTTTCGTTCTCAGAGGGAACTGTACTTC. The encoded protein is CASSFRSQRELYF.